The text below deals with one T cell receptor beta chain. The data derive from a study of blood T cell repertoires in COVID-19. Looking at the study overall: Samples representing acute and convalescent COVID-19 were sourced from the United States, Italy and Spain. In each case, the material was cDNA or gDNA derived from T cells, B-cell-depleted T cells, or PBMCs.

Under the authors' procedure: Nucleated cell number was recorded as an estimate derived from reference gene primer amplification. This table comes from immunoSEQ multiplex PCR, and its TCRdb copy is limited to in-frame clones, with some not included. V and J calls and clone size follow that table, whereas D and trimming were derived from the DNA. The table has approximately 200,000 clones, approximately 80% seen once; the top ten hold approximately 5.1%. The length of the CDR3 is 13 residues. From germline, CDR1 is SNHLY and CDR2 FYNNEI. The V segment lost 8 bases and the J segment 8 bases; nucleotides outside the gene matches: 8.

Material: peripheral blood. The receptor comes from a woman aged 60-70 years who had recovered from COVID-19. V is TRBV2 and J is TRBJ1-2; TRBD1 matches 10 bases. CDR3 bases: TGTGCCAGCCGGGACAGGGGTGTGCGGGGCTACACCTTC. Translated, it gives CASRDRGVRGYTF.